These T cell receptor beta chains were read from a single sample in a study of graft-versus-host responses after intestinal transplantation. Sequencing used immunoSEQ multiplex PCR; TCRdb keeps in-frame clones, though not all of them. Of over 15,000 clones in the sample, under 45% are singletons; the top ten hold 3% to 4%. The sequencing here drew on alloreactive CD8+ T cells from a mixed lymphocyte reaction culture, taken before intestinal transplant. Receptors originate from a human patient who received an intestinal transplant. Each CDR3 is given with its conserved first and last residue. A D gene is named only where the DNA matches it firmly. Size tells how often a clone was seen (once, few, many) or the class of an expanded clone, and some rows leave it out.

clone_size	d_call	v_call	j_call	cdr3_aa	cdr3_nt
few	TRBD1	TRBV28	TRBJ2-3	CASSWGAGQGADTQYF	TGTGCCAGCAGTTGGGGGGCGGGACAGGGGGCAGATACGCAGTATTTT
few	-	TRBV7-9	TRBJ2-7	CASSLAGVREQYF	TGTGCCAGCAGCTTAGCGGGAGTTCGAGAGCAGTACTTC
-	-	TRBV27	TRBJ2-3	CASSFGTSTDTQYF	TGTGCCAGCAGTTTTGGGACTAGCACAGATACGCAGTATTTT
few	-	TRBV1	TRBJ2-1	CTSSHTGEVYNEQFF	TGCACCAGCAGCCACACGGGGGAGGTATACAATGAGCAGTTCTTC
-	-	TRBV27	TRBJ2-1	CASTDYNEQFF	TGTGCCAGCACTGATTACAATGAGCAGTTCTTC
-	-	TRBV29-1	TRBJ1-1	CSVEEGGNTEAFF	TGCAGCGTTGAAGAGGGGGGGAACACTGAAGCTTTCTTT
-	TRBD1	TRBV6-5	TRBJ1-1	CASAPTGGTEAFF	TGTGCCAGCGCCCCGACAGGGGGCACTGAAGCTTTCTTT
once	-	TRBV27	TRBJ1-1	CASSFFGGTFFF	TGTGCCAGCAGTTTCTTTGGGGGCACCTTTTTCTTT
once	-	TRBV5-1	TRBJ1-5	CASSLNPLGTPYSNQPQHF	TGCGCCAGCAGCTTGAATCCCCTCGGGACACCCTATAGCAATCAGCCCCAGCATTTT
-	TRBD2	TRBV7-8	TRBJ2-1	CASSGLADGSYNEQFF	TGTGCCAGCAGTGGACTAGCGGACGGCTCCTACAATGAGCAGTTCTTC
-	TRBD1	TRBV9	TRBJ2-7	CASSARGSHYEQYF	TGTGCCAGCAGCGCCAGGGGGAGTCACTACGAGCAGTACTTC
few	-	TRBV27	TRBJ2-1	CASSLVAPSSYNEQFF	TGTGCCAGCAGTTTAGTGGCCCCCAGCTCCTACAATGAGCAGTTCTTC
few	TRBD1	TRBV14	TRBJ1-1	CASSDEPQGAGTEAFF	TGTGCCAGCAGCGACGAACCACAGGGGGCGGGAACTGAAGCTTTCTTT
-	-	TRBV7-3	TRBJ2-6	CASSVQIDAYKSRANILTF	TGTGCCAGCAGCGTGCAAATAGACGCTTACAAAAGTCGGGCCAACATCCTGACTTTC
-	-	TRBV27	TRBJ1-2	CASSFGQTYGYTF	TGTGCCAGCAGTTTCGGACAGACTTATGGCTACACCTTC
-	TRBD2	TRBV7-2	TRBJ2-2	CASSWRSRTKRESAGELFF	TGTGCCAGCAGCTGGCGCTCGAGGACTAAGCGGGAGTCGGCCGGGGAGCTGTTTTTT
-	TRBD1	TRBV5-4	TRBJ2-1	CASSFRWTGAPYNEQFF	TGTGCCAGCAGCTTCCGGTGGACAGGGGCGCCCTACAATGAGCAGTTCTTC
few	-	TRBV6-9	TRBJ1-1	CASSSPSRRNTEAFF	TGTGCCAGCAGTTCCCCTAGTAGGAGGAACACTGAAGCTTTCTTT
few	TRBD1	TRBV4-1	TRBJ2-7	CASSQVGPGTGFIYEQYF	TGCGCCAGCAGCCAAGTCGGTCCGGGGACAGGGTTCATCTACGAGCAGTACTTC
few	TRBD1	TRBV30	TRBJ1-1	CAWKEGGKEAFF	TGTGCCTGGAAGGAAGGGGGCAAAGAAGCTTTCTTT
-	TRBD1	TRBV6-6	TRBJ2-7	CASSNRQGPYEQYF	TGTGCCAGCAGTAACCGACAGGGACCCTACGAGCAGTACTTC
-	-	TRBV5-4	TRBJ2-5	CASSQGVLLPQYF	TGTGCCAGCAGCCAAGGGGTTCTGTTGCCCCAGTACTTC
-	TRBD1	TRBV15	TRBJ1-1	CATSRDRGLSAEAFF	TGTGCCACCAGCAGGGACAGGGGCCTTTCAGCTGAAGCTTTCTTT
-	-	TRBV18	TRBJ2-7	CASSLRDGPSYEQYF	TGTGCCAGCTCACTGCGGGACGGACCCTCCTACGAGCAGTACTTC